The present T cell receptor beta chain was sequenced within a study of blood T cell repertoires in COVID-19. Generated by immunoSEQ multiplex PCR, the TCRdb table keeps only in-frame clones and is missing some. The table lists approximately 500,000 clones, roughly 90% of them singletons. CDR3 size: 15 residues. Germline lookup yields CDR1 MNHEY and CDR2 SVGEGT. V shed 6 bases, J shed 1 base, and the junction held 5 bases outside the gene matches. Sequences were obtained from PBMCs or T cells enriched from blood (not recorded which). The sequence came from a woman aged 40 to 55 who had recovered from COVID-19. The V and J genes are TRBV6-2 or TRBV6-3 and TRBJ2-3, with TRBD1 identical over 9 bases. CDR3 DNA sequence: TGTGCCAGCAGCGTAACAGGGGGCGGCACAGATACGCAGTATTTT. Protein product: CASSVTGGGTDTQYF.